The 2 T cell receptor beta chains below come from one sample, sequenced in a study of Graves' ophthalmopathy and Graves' hyperthyroidism. RNA transcripts were the source from which TCR beta CDR3 regions were amplified. First-round RT-PCR relied on HTBI primers, and a second-round multiplex PCR came next. TCRdb redid the calling of the multiplex PCR reads with MiXCR, one entry per CDR3 protein. The table includes a few hundred thousand distinct CDR3 sequences, about 18% detected once. The specimen sequenced was peripheral blood. Receptors were obtained from an adult woman with stable Graves' hyperthyroidism.

This chain links TRBV6-2 or TRBV6-3 with TRBJ1-1, with D maybe TRBD1 (6 bases). Germline loops: CDR1 MNHEY, CDR2 SVGEGT. This CDR3 has 17 amino acids. Trimming removed 3 bases from V and 3 bases from J, with 20 bases in between. The CDR3 loop reads CASSYHTGSGVDTEAFF. The DNA of the CDR3 is TGTGCCAGCAGTTATCATACAGGGAGCGGGGTGGACACTGAAGCTTTCTTT.

This clonotype was counted only a few times. The rearrangement joins TRBV20-1 to TRBJ2-2; 10 nucleotides agree with TRBD2. Trimming at V came to 0 bases and at J to 6 bases, leaving 4 bases not matched to a gene. The CDR3 totals 15 residues. The V gene's germline CDR1 is DFQATT and CDR2 SNEGSKA (reference sequence). The DNA of the CDR3 is TGCAGTGCTAGAGAAGCGGGAGGGCTCCCCGGGGAGCTGTTTTTT. Amino acid sequence: CSAREAGGLPGELFF.